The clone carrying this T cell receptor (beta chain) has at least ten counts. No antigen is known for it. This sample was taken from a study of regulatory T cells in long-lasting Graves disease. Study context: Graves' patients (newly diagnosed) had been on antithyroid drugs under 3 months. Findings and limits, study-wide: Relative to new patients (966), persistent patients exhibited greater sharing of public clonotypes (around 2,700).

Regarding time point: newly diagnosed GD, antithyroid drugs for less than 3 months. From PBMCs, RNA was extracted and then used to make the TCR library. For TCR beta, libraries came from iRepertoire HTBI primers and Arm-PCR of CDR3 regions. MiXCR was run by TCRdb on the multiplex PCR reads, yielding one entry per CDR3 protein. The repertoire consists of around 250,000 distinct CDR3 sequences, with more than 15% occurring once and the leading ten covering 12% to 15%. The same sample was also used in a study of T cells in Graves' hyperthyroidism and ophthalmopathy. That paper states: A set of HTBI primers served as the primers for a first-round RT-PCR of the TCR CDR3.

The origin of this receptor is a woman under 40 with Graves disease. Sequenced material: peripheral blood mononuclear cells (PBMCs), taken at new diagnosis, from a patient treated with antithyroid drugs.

CDR3 nucleotide sequence: TGTGCCAGCAGCCAGTCTAGCGGGGCGTTCACCGGGGAGCTGTTTTTT. This gives the protein CASSQSSGAFTGELFF. This chain connects TRBV3-1 to TRBJ2-2; 9 bases align to TRBD2. This CDR3 comprises 16 residues. V dropped 3 bases and J dropped 4; count of bases not matched to a gene: 6. Germline CDR1 is LGHDT and CDR2 is YNNKEL (reference sequence).